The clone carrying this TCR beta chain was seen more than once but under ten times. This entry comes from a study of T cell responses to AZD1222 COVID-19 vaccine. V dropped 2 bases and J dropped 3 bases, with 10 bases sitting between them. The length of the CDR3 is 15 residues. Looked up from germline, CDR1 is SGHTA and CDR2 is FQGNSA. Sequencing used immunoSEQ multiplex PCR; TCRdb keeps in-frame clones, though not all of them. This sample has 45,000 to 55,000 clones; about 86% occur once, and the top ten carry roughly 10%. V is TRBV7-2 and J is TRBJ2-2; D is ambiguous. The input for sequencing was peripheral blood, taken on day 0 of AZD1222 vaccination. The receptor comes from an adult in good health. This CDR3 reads CASSLRREYTGELFF. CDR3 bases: TGTGCCAGCAGCTTACGGAGAGAGTACACCGGGGAGCTGTTTTTT.